The T cell receptor beta chain described here comes from a study of blood T cells in healthy people across ages. Study details: Template switching recovered approximately one barcoded beta molecule for every two T cells.

The table lists this clonotype with a few counts. Its target is unknown. CDR3 size: 15 residues. The V gene's germline CDR1 is ENHRY and CDR2 SYGVKD. Trimming left V 0 bases short and J 4 bases short, with 9 bases between. Together with a sample-barcoded 5' primer, a J-beta primer mix was included in a second PCR lasting about 7 to 11 cycles. Any given sample supplied a minimum of 3 million CDR3-containing paired-end reads. From the 5' RACE reads, TCRdb called clonotypes with MiXCR, one entry per CDR3 protein. Of some 1.4 million distinct CDR3 sequences listed, approximately 38% are singletons. Study conclusions and caveats: What prevented conclusive comparison of naive and antigen-experienced cells was that PBMCs were unsorted. With donor CMV status unknown, expanded clonotype changes were possibly confounded.

The sequence was obtained from a woman aged 18-30 years in good health. The rearrangement uses TRBV10-3 and TRBJ2-2, with D possibly being TRBD2 (6 bases). The sequencing input was blood. For the CDR3, the DNA is TGTGCCATCAGTGAGTCGGCCGGGAGCACCGGGGAGCTGTTTTTT. Translation gives CAISESAGSTGELFF.